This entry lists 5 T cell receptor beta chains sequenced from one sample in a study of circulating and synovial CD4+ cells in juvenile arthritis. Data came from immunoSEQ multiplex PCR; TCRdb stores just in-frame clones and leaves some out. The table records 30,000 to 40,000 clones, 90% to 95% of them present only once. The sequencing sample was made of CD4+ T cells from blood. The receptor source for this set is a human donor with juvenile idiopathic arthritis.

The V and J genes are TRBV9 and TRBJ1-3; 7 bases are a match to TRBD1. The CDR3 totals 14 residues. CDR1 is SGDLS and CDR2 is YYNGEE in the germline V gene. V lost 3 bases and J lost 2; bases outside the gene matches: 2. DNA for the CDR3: TGTGCCAGCAGCGCACAGGGGCCTGGAAACACCATATATTTT. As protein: CASSAQGPGNTIYF.

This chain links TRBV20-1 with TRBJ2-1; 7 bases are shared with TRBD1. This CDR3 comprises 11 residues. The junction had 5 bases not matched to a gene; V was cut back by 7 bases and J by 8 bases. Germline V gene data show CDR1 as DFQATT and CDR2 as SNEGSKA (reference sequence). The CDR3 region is CSGRGGYEQFF. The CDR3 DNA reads TGCAGTGGCCGAGGGGGCTATGAGCAGTTCTTC.

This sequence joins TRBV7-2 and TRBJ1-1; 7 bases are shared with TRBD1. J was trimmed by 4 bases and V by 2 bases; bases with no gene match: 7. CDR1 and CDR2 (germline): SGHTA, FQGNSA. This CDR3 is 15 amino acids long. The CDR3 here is CASSLNWAGGTEAFF. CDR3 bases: TGTGCCAGCAGCTTAAATTGGGCAGGGGGCACTGAAGCTTTCTTT.

The CDR3 is CASSSGQGRETQYF. DNA of the CDR3: TGCGCCAGCAGCTCGGGACAGGGAAGGGAGACCCAGTACTTC. The chain combines TRBV5-1 with TRBJ2-5; TRBD1 matches 9 bases. CDR1 is SGHRS and CDR2 is YFSETQ in the germline V gene. V lost 3 bases to trimming and J lost 5 bases; unmatched junction nucleotides: 5. The CDR3 consists of 14 residues.

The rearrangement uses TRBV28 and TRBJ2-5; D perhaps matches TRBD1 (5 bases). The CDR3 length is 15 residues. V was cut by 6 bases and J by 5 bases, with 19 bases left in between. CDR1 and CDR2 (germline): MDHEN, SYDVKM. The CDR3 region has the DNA TGTGCCAGCAGATCTAGACCTCCAGGGTTGGAGACCCAGTACTTC. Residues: CASRSRPPGLETQYF.